This T cell receptor beta chain was sequenced during a study of shared clonotypes between healthy human individuals. Study observations and caveats: Specimens sampled were limited to blood, with tissue repertoires likely differing.

Assay: immunoSEQ multiplex PCR; the TCRdb copy retains only in-frame clones and omits some. This table has 1.4 million to 1.5 million clones, 95% to 97% appearing once. This CDR3 is built from 20 residues. Per germline, CDR1 SGHTA and CDR2 FQGNSA. Comments on this clone: Its specificity is unknown. A read error may account for a junction end that differs from germline.

V usage is TRBV7-2 and J usage is TRBJ2-3; 8 bases are a match to TRBD2. Sequencing was performed on naive CD4+ T cells sorted from blood. Noted subset: CD45RA+ positively selected. The TCR sequence derives from a man aged 25 to 45 in good health. The CDR3 DNA is TGTGCCAGCAGCCTAGCGGTGGCTAGCGGGCAAGTACTTAGCACAGATACGCAGTATTTT. Amino acids: CASSLAVASGQVLSTDTQYF.